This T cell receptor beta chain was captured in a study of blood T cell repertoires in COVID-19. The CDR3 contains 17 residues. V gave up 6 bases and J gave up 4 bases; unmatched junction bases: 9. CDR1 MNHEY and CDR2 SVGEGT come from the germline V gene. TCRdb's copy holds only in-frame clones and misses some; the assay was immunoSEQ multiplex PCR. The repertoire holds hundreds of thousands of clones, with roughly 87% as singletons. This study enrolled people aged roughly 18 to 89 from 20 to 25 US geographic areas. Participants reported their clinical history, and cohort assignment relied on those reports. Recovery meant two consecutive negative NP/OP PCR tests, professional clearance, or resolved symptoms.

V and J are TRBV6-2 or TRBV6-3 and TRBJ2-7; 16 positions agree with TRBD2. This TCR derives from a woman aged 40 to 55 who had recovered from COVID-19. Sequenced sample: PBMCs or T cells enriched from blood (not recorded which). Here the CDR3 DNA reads TGTGCCAGCAGCTCTCCGGGACTAGCGGGAGGGCCGTACGAGCAGTACTTC. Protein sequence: CASSSPGLAGGPYEQYF.